Below are 23 T cell receptor beta chains sequenced from a single sample in a study of blood T cell repertoires in COVID-19. The data were produced by immunoSEQ multiplex PCR, yet TCRdb's version contains in-frame clones alone and is incomplete. Of around 94,000 clones listed, approximately 83% are singletons. Sequencing input: peripheral blood. The receptors were sampled from a man aged 55 to 70 with acute or convalescent COVID-19.

This chain joins TRBV4-3 and TRBJ1-2; TRBD1 matches 10 bases. CDR1 and CDR2 from the germline V gene are LGHNA and YSLEER. The CDR3 contains 15 residues. V shed 0 bases and J 5 bases; nucleotides not matched to a gene: 3. The CDR3 loop is CASSQDRTGGYGYTF. The CDR3, as DNA: TGCGCCAGCAGCCAAGATCGGACAGGGGGATATGGCTACACCTTC.

The chain combines TRBV18 with TRBJ2-7; 7 bases fit TRBD1. CDR1 KGHSH and CDR2 LQKENI come from the germline V gene. The J segment lost 0 bases and the V segment lost 2 bases, leaving 4 bases of the junction unmatched. This CDR3 is 15 amino acids long. The CDR3 region has the DNA TGTGCCAGCTCACCAGAGACAGGGTCCTCCTACGAGCAGTACTTC. Its translation is CASSPETGSSYEQYF.

V usage is TRBV30 and J usage is TRBJ1-1, with TRBD1 matching 7 bases. The junction had 5 bases not matched to a gene; V was cut back by 2 bases and J by 11 bases. The CDR3 loop spans 11 amino acids. The germline CDR1 and CDR2 sequences are GTSNPN and SVGIG (reference sequence). The CDR3: CAWSWDSLAFF. CDR3 in DNA: TGTGCCTGGAGTTGGGACAGTTTGGCTTTCTTT.

The V gene is TRBV7-2, the J gene TRBJ1-4; no definite D call. Germline loops: CDR1 SGHTA, CDR2 FQGNSA. Trimming took off 3 bases at V and 8 bases at J, with 16 bases between the two ends. The CDR3 has 15 residues. The CDR3 loop reads CASSLDGGQREKLFF. CDR3 sequence (DNA): TGTGCCAGCAGCTTGGACGGCGGGCAAAGGGAAAAACTGTTTTTT.

This chain uses TRBV3-1 (or the pseudogene TRBV3-2) with TRBJ1-1, with TRBD1 matching 7 bases. The trim removed 1 base at V and 0 bases at J, leaving 8 bases unmatched. The CDR3 runs to 17 residues. Germline CDR1 LGHDT, CDR2 YNNKEL (reference sequence). The CDR3 region is CASSQGNRGPMNTEAFF. The CDR3 coding sequence is TGTGCCAGCAGCCAAGGAAACAGGGGCCCCATGAACACTGAAGCTTTCTTT.

This chain uses TRBV7-2 with TRBJ1-5; the D is unclear. CDR3 length: 14 residues. Germline V gives CDR1 SGHTA, CDR2 FQGNSA. V dropped 0 bases and J dropped 3 bases, with 6 bases sitting between them. The CDR3 coding sequence is TGTGCCAGCAGCTTAGCACCGGTCAATCAGCCCCAGCATTTT. As protein: CASSLAPVNQPQHF. Filled out from reference TRBV7-2 and TRBJ1-5, the complete variable domain reads GAGVSQSPSNKVTEKGKDVELRCDPISGHTALYWYRQSLGQGLEFLIYFQGNSAPDKSGLPSDRFSAERTGGSVSTLTIQRTQQEDSAVYLCASSLAPVNQPQHFGDGTRLSIL.

The rearrangement joins TRBV10-3 to TRBJ2-4, with D possibly TRBD1 on 7 matching bases. The CDR3 extends over 13 amino acids. Germline assignment: CDR1 ENHRY and CDR2 SYGVKD. Trimming cost V 4 bases and J 6 bases, with 10 bases left between them. As DNA, the CDR3 is TGTGCCATCAGTGCTCAGGGGGGAAACATTCAGTACTTC. This gives the protein CAISAQGGNIQYF.

V gene TRBV14 combines with J gene TRBJ1-2, with D uncertain. V dropped 3 bases and J dropped 3 bases, with 11 bases sitting between them. Looked up from germline, CDR1 is SGHDN and CDR2 is FVKESK. This CDR3 has 14 amino acids. CDR3 nucleotides: TGTGCCAGCAGCCAGTCTGAGGCAGACTATGGCTACACCTTC. This translates into CASSQSEADYGYTF.

V and J are TRBV5-8 and TRBJ2-1; a weak D match, TRBD2 (5 bases). This CDR3 has 16 amino acids. V lost 4 bases, J lost 6 bases, and 20 bases lay in between. Germline V CDR1 and CDR2: SGHTS, YDEGEE. In nucleotides, the CDR3 is TGTGCCAGCAGCGGGGTCTACGAGGGTATTGCCAATGAGCAGTTCTTC. It translates to CASSGVYEGIANEQFF.

This chain uses TRBV6-6 with TRBJ2-1, with 7 bases matching TRBD1. The CDR3 covers 15 residues. Germline V lookup: CDR1 MNHNY, CDR2 SVGAGI (reference sequence). The V gene end was trimmed by 2 bases and the J gene end by 5 bases; junction bases not matched to a gene: 6. CDR3 in amino acids: CASSYRGLRDNEQFF. The CDR3 DNA reads TGTGCCAGCAGTTACAGGGGGCTCAGAGACAATGAGCAGTTCTTC.

The chain is built from TRBV15 and TRBJ2-1; no definite D call. V lost 5 bases, J lost 5 bases, and 7 bases lay in between. This CDR3 spans 12 amino acids. Looked up from germline, CDR1 is LNHNV and CDR2 is YYDKDF (reference sequence). CDR3 sequence reads: CATSLLNNEQFF. The CDR3 nucleotides read TGTGCCACCAGCTTACTTAACAATGAGCAGTTCTTC.

The chain has TRBV12-3 or TRBV12-4 and TRBJ2-1, with 9 bases fitting TRBD1. This CDR3 contains 12 residues. Trimming removed 6 bases from V and 9 bases from J; junction bases left unmatched: 3. CDR3 nucleotides: TGTGCCAGCAGAGACAGGGGGAGTGAGCAGTTCTTC. Protein sequence: CASRDRGSEQFF.

V usage is TRBV10-2 and J usage is TRBJ1-1; D might be TRBD1 (6 bases). The CDR3 runs to 15 residues. In germline, CDR1 is WSHSY, CDR2 SAAADI. The V gene lost 3 bases and the J gene lost 5 bases, with 16 bases spanning the gap. The DNA for the CDR3 is TGCGCCAGCAGTGAAATAACAGGGTTGAGGACTGAAGCTTTCTTT. Amino acid sequence: CASSEITGLRTEAFF.

This clone was observed once. The chain carries TRBV6-5 and TRBJ1-2, with D tentatively TRBD1 (5 bases). Trimming cost V 6 bases and J 4 bases, with 9 bases left between them. The CDR3 has 12 residues. Germline CDR1 is MNHEY and CDR2 is SVGAGI. The CDR3, as DNA: TGTGCCAGCAGCACAGGTTTCTATGGCTACACCTTC. This encodes CASSTGFYGYTF.

V is TRBV7-6 and J is TRBJ2-5; 7 positions match TRBD2. The ends lost 5 bases at V and 4 bases at J; junction bases unmatched: 10. Germline V gives CDR1 SGHVS, CDR2 FNYEAQ. This CDR3 comprises 15 residues. The CDR3 DNA follows: TGTGCCAGCAGCCCAGGACTAGGCGAAGGAGAGACCCAGTACTTC. This encodes CASSPGLGEGETQYF.

Comments on this clone: Mismatch with germline at one junction end may stem from a read error. This rearrangement joins TRBV12-3 or TRBV12-4 to TRBJ2-7, with D possibly being TRBD1 (6 bases). The CDR3 is 11 amino acids. The CDR3 is CASSQTGTRNF. CDR3 DNA: TGTGCCAGCAGCCAGACCGGGACAAGAAACTTC.

The rearrangement joins TRBV19 to TRBJ1-2; maybe TRBD1 (6 bases). The CDR3 length is 13 residues. V shed 7 bases and J shed 2 bases, with 11 bases lying between them. Germline V lookup: CDR1 LNHDA, CDR2 SQIVND (reference sequence). CDR3 coding DNA: TGTGCCAGTACCATGGGGGCCAACTATGGCTACACCTTC. As protein: CASTMGANYGYTF.

The rearrangement uses TRBV15 and TRBJ2-2; 12 bases agree with TRBD1. This CDR3 contains 16 residues. Germline assignment: CDR1 LNHNV and CDR2 YYDKDF (reference sequence). V was clipped by 3 bases and J by 7 bases; unmatched bases: 6. The CDR3 region is CATSRGGQGANGELFF. The CDR3 coding sequence is TGTGCCACCAGCAGGGGGGGACAGGGGGCAAACGGGGAGCTGTTTTTT.

The chain is built from TRBV3-1 (or the pseudogene TRBV3-2) and TRBJ1-6; D is perhaps TRBD1 (5 bases). The ends were cut back, 0 bases at V and 9 bases at J, with 15 bases in the middle. The CDR3 consists of 16 residues. CDR1 is LGHDT and CDR2 is YNNKEL in the germline V gene (reference sequence). The CDR3, as DNA: TGTGCCAGCAGCCAAGATGGAGGGGCAATGGGTTCACCCCTCCACTTT. Its protein is CASSQDGGAMGSPLHF.

The chain recombines TRBV7-8 with TRBJ1-3; 7 nucleotides agree with TRBD1. J was trimmed by 0 bases and V by 5 bases; bases with no gene match: 7. The germline V gene encodes CDR1 SGHVS and CDR2 FQNEAQ. The CDR3 sequence is 16 residues long. CDR3 sequence reads: CASSPPGTVSGNTIYF. CDR3 coding DNA: TGTGCCAGCAGCCCACCCGGGACAGTCTCTGGAAACACCATATATTTT. Complete variable domain (other parts from reference TRBV7-8 and TRBJ1-3): GAGVSQSPRYKVAKRGQDVALRCDPISGHVSLFWYQQALGQGPEFLTYFQNEAQLDKSGLPSDRFFAERPEGSVSTLKIQRTQQEDSAVYLCASSPPGTVSGNTIYFGEGSWLTVV.

The chain uses TRBV6-5 and TRBJ1-2, with 8 nucleotides matching TRBD1. V gave up 2 bases and J gave up 4 bases; unmatched junction bases: 9. The V gene's germline CDR1 is MNHEY and CDR2 SVGAGI. CDR3 length: 16 amino acids. CDR3 sequence: CASSYQGARSFYGYTF. The CDR3 nucleotides read TGTGCCAGCAGTTACCAGGGGGCGAGGTCTTTCTATGGCTACACCTTC.

The V and J genes are TRBV7-6 and TRBJ2-7; possibly TRBD1 for D (6 bases). The CDR3 runs 13 residues. V was trimmed by 4 bases and J by 3 bases, leaving 10 bases between them. Germline V gene sequence: CDR1 SGHVS, CDR2 FNYEAQ. In nucleotides, the CDR3 is TGTGCCAGCAGCTCCACAGGGTTCTACGAGCAGTACTTC. Its protein product is CASSSTGFYEQYF.

This sequence joins TRBV29-1 and TRBJ1-1, with 7 bases fitting TRBD1. CDR3 length equals 13 residues. In germline, CDR1 is SQVTM, CDR2 ANQGSEA. J gave up 4 bases and V 4 bases, and 6 bases lay outside the gene matches. The CDR3 DNA reads as TGCAGCGTTGGACCACAGGGGCGCACTGAAGCTTTCTTT. It yields the protein CSVGPQGRTEAFF.